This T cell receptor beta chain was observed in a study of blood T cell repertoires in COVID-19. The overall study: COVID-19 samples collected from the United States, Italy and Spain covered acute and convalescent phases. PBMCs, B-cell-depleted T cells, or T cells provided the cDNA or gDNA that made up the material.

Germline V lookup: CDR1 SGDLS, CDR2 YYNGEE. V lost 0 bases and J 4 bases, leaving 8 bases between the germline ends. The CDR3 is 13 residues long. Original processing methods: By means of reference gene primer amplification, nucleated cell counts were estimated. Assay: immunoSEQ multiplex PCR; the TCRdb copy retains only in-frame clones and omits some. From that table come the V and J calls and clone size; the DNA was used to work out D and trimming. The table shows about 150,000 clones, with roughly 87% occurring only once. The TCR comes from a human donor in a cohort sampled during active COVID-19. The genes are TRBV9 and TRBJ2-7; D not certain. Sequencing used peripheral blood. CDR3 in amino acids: CASSVGLGYEQYF. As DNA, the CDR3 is TGTGCCAGCAGCGTAGGACTTGGATACGAGCAGTACTTC.